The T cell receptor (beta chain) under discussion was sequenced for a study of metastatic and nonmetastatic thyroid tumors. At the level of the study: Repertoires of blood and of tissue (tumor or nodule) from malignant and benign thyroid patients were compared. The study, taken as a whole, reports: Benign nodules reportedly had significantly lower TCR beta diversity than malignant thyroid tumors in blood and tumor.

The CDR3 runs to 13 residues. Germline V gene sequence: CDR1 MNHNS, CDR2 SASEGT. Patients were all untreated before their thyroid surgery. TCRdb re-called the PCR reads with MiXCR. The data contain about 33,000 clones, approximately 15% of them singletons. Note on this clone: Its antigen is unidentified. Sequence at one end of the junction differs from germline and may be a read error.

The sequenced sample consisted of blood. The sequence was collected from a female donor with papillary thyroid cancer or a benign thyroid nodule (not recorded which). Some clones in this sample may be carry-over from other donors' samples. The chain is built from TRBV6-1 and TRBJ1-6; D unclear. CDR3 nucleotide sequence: TGCGCCAGCAGTACGGAACTAAATTCACCCCTCCACTTT. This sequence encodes CASSTELNSPLHF.